Ten or more counts support the clone carrying this T cell receptor beta chain. Its antigen is not known. This sample is drawn from a study of T cells in Graves' hyperthyroidism and ophthalmopathy. Notes on the study in general: Stable hyperthyroidism and ophthalmopathy were separated using 13 V-J signatures.

Across 18 months, stable Graves' hyperthyroidism was marked by no progression to ophthalmopathy. Exclusions: uncontrolled infection, other autoimmune disease, pregnancy, lactation. Out of approximately 10 ml of fresh peripheral blood came the PBMCs. TCR beta CDR3 region amplification was performed from RNA transcripts. A first-round RT-PCR of the TCR CDR3 used the HTBI primer set. TCRdb analysed the multiplex PCR reads with MiXCR anew, one entry per CDR3 protein. This sample has roughly 380,000 distinct CDR3 sequences, with approximately 19% found just once. The CDR3 is 19 amino acids. After removal of 3 bases from V and 5 bases from J, the junction contained 16 bases not matched to a gene. Per the germline V gene, CDR1 is SNHLY and CDR2 is FYNNEI.

The clonotype originates from a woman between 18 and 29 years old with Graves' hyperthyroidism. Sequences were obtained from blood. The chain has TRBV2 and TRBJ2-5, with TRBD1 identical over 12 bases. As DNA, the CDR3 is TGTGCCAGCAGTGAGCGGGGGACAGGGGGCTCTAGCATCCCGGAGACCCAGTACTTC. Encoded protein: CASSERGTGGSSIPETQYF.